Included here is one TCR beta chain sequence, with context. Recruits, aged roughly 18 to 90 years, lived in 24 US areas. The data derive from a study of blood T cell repertoires in COVID-19. Study summary: T cells, B-cell-depleted T cells, or PBMCs provided the cDNA or gDNA that served as material.

Authors' data handling: Researchers report that nucleated cell counts were estimated from reference gene primer amplification. The assay was immunoSEQ multiplex PCR, and TCRdb's table has in-frame clones only and misses some. The V and J calls and clone size come from that table; D and trimming were worked out from the DNA. The repertoire holds roughly 220,000 clones, with 88% as singletons. Trimming took off 0 bases at V and 1 base at J, with 19 bases between the two ends. The CDR3 length is 19 residues. The germline CDR1 and CDR2 sequences are LGHNT and FRNRAP. The sequence was obtained from a woman aged 25 to 45 who had recovered from COVID-19. V usage is TRBV12-5 and J usage is TRBJ1-5; tentative D call: TRBD1 (5 bases). The sequenced sample was PBMCs or T cells enriched from blood (not recorded which). The CDR3 DNA sequence: TGTGCTAGTGGTTTGGTAGGAAGGGGCCTGCTGGGGAGCAATCAGCCCCAGCATTTT. Residues: CASGLVGRGLLGSNQPQHF.